The rows below give T cell receptor beta chains drawn from one sample of a study of T-cell memory formation after mild COVID-19. Using its own MiXCR run on the 5' RACE reads, TCRdb lists one record per CDR3 protein. The repertoire holds about 320,000 distinct CDR3 sequences, with over 11% as singletons. The sequencing sample was made of PBMCs or a T cell subset sorted from them (not recorded which). The origin of the receptors is a man younger than 35 who had mild COVID-19 (a few samples of this study predate the infection). Cell type and time point are not known. CDR3s include the opening cysteine and the closing phenylalanine or tryptophan. The D gene is left open where the match is weak. Not every row has a clone size; where given, it reads once, few, many or a size class.

V gene: TRBV6-5; J gene: TRBJ1-2; D gene: -; clone size: -; CDR3 protein: CASSYDLTGYGYTF; CDR3 DNA: TGTGCCAGCAGTTACGACTTGACGGGGTATGGCTACACCTTC
V gene: TRBV7-9; J gene: TRBJ2-1; D gene: TRBD1; clone size: -; CDR3 protein: CASSFGTGVLHEQFF; CDR3 DNA: TGTGCCAGCAGCTTCGGGACAGGGGTTCTCCATGAGCAGTTCTTC
V gene: TRBV2; J gene: TRBJ2-1; D gene: TRBD2; clone size: -; CDR3 protein: CASSEARGGSYEQFF; CDR3 DNA: TGTGCCAGCAGTGAAGCGCGCGGGGGAAGCTATGAGCAGTTCTTC
V gene: TRBV5-1; J gene: TRBJ1-6; D gene: -; clone size: few; CDR3 protein: CASTQRSSYNSPLHF; CDR3 DNA: TGCGCCAGCACCCAGCGGAGCTCCTATAATTCACCCCTCCACTTT
V gene: TRBV4-3; J gene: TRBJ2-7; D gene: -; clone size: few; CDR3 protein: CASSQERRSYEQYF; CDR3 DNA: TGCGCCAGCAGCCAAGAGCGACGATCCTACGAGCAGTACTTC
V gene: TRBV6-2/TRBV6-3; J gene: TRBJ2-1; D gene: -; clone size: -; CDR3 protein: CAGGQINEQFF; CDR3 DNA: TGTGCCGGAGGACAGATCAATGAGCAGTTCTTC
V gene: TRBV27; J gene: TRBJ2-1; D gene: -; clone size: few; CDR3 protein: CASSLSIGTYNEQFF; CDR3 DNA: TGTGCCAGCAGTTTATCGATCGGAACATACAATGAGCAGTTCTTC
V gene: TRBV12-3/TRBV12-4; J gene: TRBJ2-2; D gene: -; clone size: -; CDR3 protein: CASSFSGYLGTGELFF; CDR3 DNA: TGTGCCAGCAGTTTTTCTGGATACCTTGGGACCGGGGAGCTGTTTTTT
V gene: TRBV7-2; J gene: TRBJ2-1; D gene: TRBD1; clone size: -; CDR3 protein: CASSVGTGEQFF; CDR3 DNA: TGTGCCAGCAGCGTAGGGACAGGGGAGCAGTTCTTC
V gene: TRBV11-2; J gene: TRBJ1-1; D gene: -; clone size: -; CDR3 protein: CASTFSAGQEAFF; CDR3 DNA: TGTGCCAGCACCTTTAGTGCTGGGCAGGAAGCTTTCTTT
V gene: TRBV7-9; J gene: TRBJ1-6; D gene: TRBD1; clone size: -; CDR3 protein: CASSRGQGQDSPLHF; CDR3 DNA: TGTGCCAGCAGCCGGGGACAGGGACAGGATTCACCCCTCCACTTT
V gene: TRBV18; J gene: TRBJ2-1; D gene: -; clone size: once; CDR3 protein: CASSPSSGRDNEQFF; CDR3 DNA: TGTGCCAGCTCACCATCCTCCGGTCGGGACAATGAGCAGTTCTTC
V gene: TRBV12-3/TRBV12-4; J gene: TRBJ1-1; D gene: -; clone size: -; CDR3 protein: CASSPGRVFRTGETEAFF; CDR3 DNA: TGTGCCAGCAGTCCGGGTCGGGTTTTTCGGACGGGGGAGACTGAAGCTTTCTTT
V gene: TRBV9; J gene: TRBJ2-5; D gene: -; clone size: -; CDR3 protein: CASSVDGWETQYF; CDR3 DNA: TGTGCCAGCAGCGTAGACGGCTGGGAGACCCAGTACTTC
V gene: TRBV5-1; J gene: TRBJ1-2; D gene: -; clone size: many; CDR3 protein: CATKQGEEGYTF; CDR3 DNA: TGCGCCACTAAACAGGGTGAGGAGGGCTACACCTTC
V gene: TRBV7-9; J gene: TRBJ2-1; D gene: -; clone size: few; CDR3 protein: CASSQRQAAYNEQFF; CDR3 DNA: TGTGCCAGCAGCCAGCGACAGGCAGCCTACAATGAGCAGTTCTTC
V gene: TRBV18; J gene: TRBJ2-2; D gene: -; clone size: -; CDR3 protein: CASSPSSQGTNTGELFF; CDR3 DNA: TGTGCCAGCTCACCATCCAGTCAGGGGACGAACACCGGGGAGCTGTTTTTT
V gene: TRBV29-1; J gene: TRBJ2-7; D gene: TRBD1; clone size: -; CDR3 protein: CSVGVGTGSEQYF; CDR3 DNA: TGCAGCGTTGGGGTCGGGACAGGGTCCGAGCAGTACTTC
V gene: TRBV11-2; J gene: TRBJ1-3; D gene: TRBD1; clone size: -; CDR3 protein: CASSLIPRGTAGNTIYF; CDR3 DNA: TGTGCCAGCAGCTTAATACCCCGGGGGACAGCTGGAAACACCATATATTTT
V gene: TRBV5-1; J gene: TRBJ2-1; D gene: TRBD1; clone size: few; CDR3 protein: CASSSGQGGHEQFF; CDR3 DNA: TGCGCCAGCAGCTCGGGACAGGGAGGGCATGAGCAGTTCTTC
V gene: TRBV4-1; J gene: TRBJ1-4; D gene: -; clone size: -; CDR3 protein: CASSQDGDTNEKLFF; CDR3 DNA: TGCGCCAGCAGCCAAGACGGGGATACTAATGAAAAACTGTTTTTT
V gene: TRBV6-5; J gene: TRBJ1-2; D gene: -; clone size: few; CDR3 protein: CASSYGALDPNYGYTF; CDR3 DNA: TGTGCCAGCAGTTACGGGGCTCTGGACCCTAACTATGGCTACACCTTC
V gene: TRBV29-1; J gene: TRBJ2-1; D gene: TRBD2; clone size: few; CDR3 protein: CSVEPQSGGTYNEQFF; CDR3 DNA: TGCAGCGTTGAGCCCCAGAGCGGGGGGACCTACAATGAGCAGTTCTTC
V gene: TRBV5-1; J gene: TRBJ1-1; D gene: -; clone size: few; CDR3 protein: CASSLDVGITEAFF; CDR3 DNA: TGCGCCAGCAGCTTGGATGTGGGCATCACTGAAGCTTTCTTT
V gene: TRBV12-3/TRBV12-4; J gene: TRBJ2-3; D gene: -; clone size: few; CDR3 protein: CASSFLGGRTDTQYF; CDR3 DNA: TGTGCCAGCAGTTTTCTCGGGGGCCGGACAGATACGCAGTATTTT
V gene: TRBV7-3; J gene: TRBJ2-6; D gene: -; clone size: -; CDR3 protein: CASSLRPGSRGELHSGANVLTF; CDR3 DNA: TGTGCCAGCAGCTTAAGGCCCGGAAGCAGGGGAGAGCTACACTCTGGGGCCAACGTCCTGACTTTC
V gene: TRBV12-5; J gene: TRBJ2-5; D gene: -; clone size: -; CDR3 protein: CASGLGRGFQETQYF; CDR3 DNA: TGTGCTAGTGGTTTGGGCCGAGGGTTCCAAGAGACCCAGTACTTC
V gene: TRBV6-5; J gene: TRBJ2-2; D gene: -; clone size: -; CDR3 protein: CASSYSDVTGELFF; CDR3 DNA: TGTGCCAGCAGTTACTCGGATGTGACCGGGGAGCTGTTTTTT
V gene: TRBV9; J gene: TRBJ2-1; D gene: TRBD2; clone size: few; CDR3 protein: CASSPRPGLAGDNEQFF; CDR3 DNA: TGTGCCAGCAGCCCTCGTCCGGGACTAGCGGGGGACAATGAGCAGTTCTTC
V gene: TRBV5-1; J gene: TRBJ2-3; D gene: -; clone size: few; CDR3 protein: CASSLEPIRRQYF; CDR3 DNA: TGCGCCAGCAGCTTGGAGCCTATTAGGAGGCAGTATTTT
V gene: TRBV12-3/TRBV12-4; J gene: TRBJ2-3; D gene: -; clone size: few; CDR3 protein: CASSFDSRSTDTQYF; CDR3 DNA: TGTGCCAGCAGTTTCGACTCGAGGTCAACAGATACGCAGTATTTT
V gene: TRBV3-1; J gene: TRBJ1-3; D gene: -; clone size: -; CDR3 protein: CASSRTPDSSGNTIYF; CDR3 DNA: TGTGCCAGCAGCCGGACACCCGATAGCTCTGGAAACACCATATATTTT
V gene: TRBV12-5; J gene: TRBJ2-4; D gene: -; clone size: few; CDR3 protein: CASGLGPGDIQYF; CDR3 DNA: TGTGCTAGTGGTTTGGGCCCCGGGGACATTCAGTACTTC
V gene: TRBV7-2; J gene: TRBJ1-1; D gene: -; clone size: few; CDR3 protein: CASSSLNRRENTEAFF; CDR3 DNA: TGTGCCAGCAGCTCCTTGAATAGAAGGGAGAACACTGAAGCTTTCTTT
V gene: TRBV7-6; J gene: TRBJ1-5; D gene: -; clone size: few; CDR3 protein: CASSSGYHQPQHF; CDR3 DNA: TGTGCCAGCAGCTCCGGGTATCATCAGCCCCAGCATTTT